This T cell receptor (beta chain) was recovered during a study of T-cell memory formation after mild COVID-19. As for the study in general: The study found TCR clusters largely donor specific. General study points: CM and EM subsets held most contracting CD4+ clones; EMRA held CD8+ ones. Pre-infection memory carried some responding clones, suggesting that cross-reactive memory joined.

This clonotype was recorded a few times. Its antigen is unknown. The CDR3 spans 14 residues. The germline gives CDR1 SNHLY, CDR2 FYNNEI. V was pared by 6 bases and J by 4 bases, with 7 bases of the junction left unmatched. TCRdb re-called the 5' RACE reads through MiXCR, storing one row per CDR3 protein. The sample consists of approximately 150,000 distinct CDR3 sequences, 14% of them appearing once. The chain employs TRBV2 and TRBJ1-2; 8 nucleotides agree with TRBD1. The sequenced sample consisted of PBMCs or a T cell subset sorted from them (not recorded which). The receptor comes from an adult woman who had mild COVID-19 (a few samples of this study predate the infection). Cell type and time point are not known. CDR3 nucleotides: TGTGCCAGCAGCCAACAGGGGGTTATCTATGGCTACACCTTC. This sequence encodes CASSQQGVIYGYTF.